The entry below describes one T cell receptor (beta chain). Germline CDR1 is SQVTM and CDR2 is ANQGSEA. This CDR3 has 15 amino acids. This entry is derived from a study of monozygotic twins with inflammatory bowel disease. TCRdb reanalyzed the 5' RACE reads and collapses them to one entry per CDR3 protein, without DNA. This table lists roughly 320,000 distinct CDR3 sequences. The genes are TRBV29-1 and TRBJ2-1; the D call of TRBD2 rests on TCRdb alone, since no DNA is present to check it. This sequence originates from a human donor with ulcerative colitis or Crohn's disease, or a healthy co-twin of an affected twin (not recorded which). Sequencing was carried out using blood. This CDR3 reads CSVEDRWSGRASQFF.